Listed here is a single TCR beta chain. Its target is not known. These data originate in a study of T-cell memory formation after mild COVID-19. Overall study: The study found TCR clusters largely donor specific. Findings and limits, study-wide: Day 15 to 85 contracting clones showed balanced CD4/CD8; day 15 to 37 expanders favored CD4+. Pre-infection memory carried some responding clones, suggesting that cross-reactive memory joined.

Germline V CDR1 and CDR2: SGHRS, YFSETQ. This CDR3 has 13 amino acids. V was clipped by 5 bases and J by 5 bases; unmatched bases: 7. 5'RACE, which relied on constant-segment primers, yielded TCR alpha and TCR beta cDNA libraries carrying sample barcodes and UMIs. TCRdb independently ran MiXCR on the 5' RACE reads; one entry per CDR3 protein. Of 350,000 or so distinct CDR3 sequences in the sample, 21% were seen once. The chain couples TRBV5-1 to TRBJ2-7; TRBD1 aligns across 7 bases. Sequenced sample: PBMCs or a T cell subset sorted from them (not recorded which). This receptor was identified in an adult woman who had mild COVID-19 (a few samples of this study predate the infection). Cell type and time point are not known. CDR3 residues: CASSTVTGDEQYF. The CDR3 coding sequence is TGCGCCAGCAGTACTGTCACAGGGGACGAGCAGTACTTC.